The 10 T cell receptor beta chains reported below all come from one sample, sequenced in a study of cytomegalovirus exposure and HLA in healthy donors. The PCR ran on 60 Vbeta and 13 Jbeta primers. Measured with immunoSEQ multiplex PCR; TCRdb has only the in-frame clones, and not every one. The table records about 200,000 clones, around 83% of them present only once. Material: PBMCs. The receptor source for this set is a woman in her 40s in good health and CMV-seronegative.

The V and J genes are TRBV6-1 and TRBJ2-7; 7 bases map to TRBD1. Losses at the gene ends were 2 bases for V and 2 bases for J; bases not matched to a gene: 9. CDR1 MNHNS and CDR2 SASEGT come from the germline V gene. The CDR3 sequence is 16 residues long. The CDR3 region is CASSEYRGEGPYEQYF. In nucleotides, the CDR3 is TGTGCCAGCAGTGAATACAGGGGCGAGGGGCCCTACGAGCAGTACTTC.

The V gene is TRBV18, the J gene TRBJ2-5, with D possibly being TRBD1 (7 bases). Trimming left V 3 bases short and J 5 bases short, with 22 bases between. CDR3 length: 17 amino acids. In germline, CDR1 is KGHSH, CDR2 LQKENI. CDR3 sequence (DNA): TGTGCCAGCTCACCGCCAACCGGGACAGTGGCGGGGGAGACCCAGTACTTC. The encoded protein is CASSPPTGTVAGETQYF.

J is TRBJ2-7 and V is TRBV6-1; D remains ambiguous. The germline gives CDR1 MNHNS, CDR2 SASEGT. The CDR3 spans 14 residues. V gave up 3 bases and J gave up 0 bases, with 9 bases separating them. CDR3 nucleotides: TGTGCCAGCAGTGAGACTCCTAGCTCCTACGAGCAGTACTTC. This codes for CASSETPSSYEQYF.

The rearrangement links TRBV5-6 to TRBJ2-7; possible D gene TRBD2, 5 bases. The V end lost 2 bases, the J end lost 7 bases, and 10 bases lay between the germline ends. CDR1 and CDR2 (germline): SGHDT, YYEEEE. This CDR3 is built from 12 residues. CDR3 in DNA: TGTGCCAGCAGCTTCGGGATAGGAGAGCAGTACTTC. Translating gives CASSFGIGEQYF.

This clone was seen a few times. V is TRBV5-4 and J is TRBJ2-3; 9 bases are shared with TRBD1. V was clipped by 0 bases and J by 5 bases; unmatched bases: 4. The V gene's germline CDR1 is SGHNT and CDR2 YYREEE (reference sequence). The CDR3 extends over 15 amino acids. The CDR3 nucleotides read TGTGCCAGCAGCTTGGACAGGGGGCTGGGAGATACGCAGTATTTT. This translates into CASSLDRGLGDTQYF.

This chain connects TRBV7-2 to TRBJ2-7, with 8 bases matching TRBD1. There are 16 residues in the CDR3. Unmatched junction bases numbered 10, after V lost 5 bases and J lost 1 base. Germline V lookup: CDR1 SGHTA, CDR2 FQGNSA. CDR3 sequence: CASSLGGQGRSYEQYF. The DNA for the CDR3 is TGTGCCAGCAGCCTCGGCGGACAGGGAAGATCCTACGAGCAGTACTTC.

The chain recombines TRBV5-1 with TRBJ1-4; 11 nucleotides agree with TRBD1. After removal of 4 bases from V and 11 bases from J, the junction contained 10 bases not matched to a gene. This CDR3 is 15 amino acids long. Germline CDR1 SGHRS, CDR2 YFSETQ. Written as DNA, the CDR3 is TGCGCCAGCAGCCATCCGGGACAGGGGGTACGGAAACTGTTTTTT. Translated, it gives CASSHPGQGVRKLFF.

J is TRBJ1-1 and V is TRBV27; D is perhaps TRBD1 (5 bases). The CDR3 runs 16 residues. Trimming removed 6 bases from V and 3 bases from J, with 20 bases in between. In germline, CDR1 is MNHEY, CDR2 SMNVEV (reference sequence). This CDR3 is CASRGGDEREDTEAFF. The CDR3 bases are TGTGCCAGCAGGGGGGGAGACGAACGGGAGGACACTGAAGCTTTCTTT.

The CDR3 spells CASSLGARGQTEAFF. The DNA for the CDR3 is TGTGCCAGCAGCTTAGGTGCCAGGGGGCAAACTGAAGCTTTCTTT. This chain joins TRBV7-3 and TRBJ1-1, with TRBD1 identical over 8 bases. CDR1 and CDR2 from the germline V gene are SGHTA and FQGTGA. The ends lost 2 bases at V and 5 bases at J; junction bases unmatched: 7. The CDR3 runs to 15 residues.

The rearrangement links TRBV5-1 to TRBJ2-5, with TRBD1 matching over 10 bases. Germline-derived CDR1 and CDR2 are SGHRS and YFSETQ. The CDR3 is made up of 15 amino acids. With 4 bases clipped from V and 3 bases from J, the junction kept 6 bases outside the gene matches. The CDR3 nucleotides are TGCGCCAGCAGCCTGGCCGGACAGGGGGAAGAGACCCAGTACTTC. Protein product: CASSLAGQGEETQYF.